Listed here are 2 T cell receptor beta chains from one sample, sequenced in a study of cytomegalovirus exposure and HLA in healthy donors. Vbeta (60) and Jbeta (13) primers were used in the PCR. Method: immunoSEQ multiplex PCR; TCRdb's copy keeps in-frame clones and lacks some. The sample has 200,000 to 250,000 clones, and its top ten clones hold 1.1%. The specimen was PBMCs. All receptors come from a girl aged 2 to 9 in good health and CMV-seropositive.

The chain couples TRBV11-3 to TRBJ2-2, with D possibly matching TRBD1 (5 bases). This CDR3 contains 15 residues. V gave up 1 base and J gave up 10 bases, with 16 bases separating them. Germline values: CDR1 SGHNT, CDR2 YENEEA. The CDR3 is CASSLGTITPSELFF. The CDR3 nucleotides read TGTGCCAGCAGCTTAGGGACAATCACACCGTCGGAGCTGTTTTTT.

V and J are TRBV28 and TRBJ2-5; 13 bases line up with TRBD2. This CDR3 comprises 13 residues. Germline CDR1 MDHEN, CDR2 SYDVKM. The J segment lost 5 bases and the V segment lost 8 bases, leaving 2 bases of the junction unmatched. The CDR3 sequence is CASETSGRETQYF. The CDR3 DNA reads as TGTGCCAGCGAGACTAGCGGGAGGGAGACCCAGTACTTC.